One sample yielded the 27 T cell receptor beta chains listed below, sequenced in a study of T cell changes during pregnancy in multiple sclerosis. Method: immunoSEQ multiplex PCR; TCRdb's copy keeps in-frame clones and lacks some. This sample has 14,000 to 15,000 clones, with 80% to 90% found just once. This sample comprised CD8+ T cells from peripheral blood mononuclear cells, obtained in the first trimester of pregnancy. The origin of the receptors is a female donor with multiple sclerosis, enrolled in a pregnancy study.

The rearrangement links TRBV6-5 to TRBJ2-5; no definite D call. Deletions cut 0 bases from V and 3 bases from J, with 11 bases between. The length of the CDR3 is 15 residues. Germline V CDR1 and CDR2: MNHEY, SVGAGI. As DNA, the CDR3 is TGTGCCAGCAGTTACTCGGAGAGGCTAAAAGAGACCCAGTACTTC. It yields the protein CASSYSERLKETQYF.

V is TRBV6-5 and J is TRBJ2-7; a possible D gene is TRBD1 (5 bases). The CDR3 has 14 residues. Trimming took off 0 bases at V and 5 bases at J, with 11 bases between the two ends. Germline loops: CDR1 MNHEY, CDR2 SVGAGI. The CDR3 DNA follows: TGTGCCAGCAGTTACTCAGGGGAACTCGACGAGCAGTACTTC. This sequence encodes CASSYSGELDEQYF.

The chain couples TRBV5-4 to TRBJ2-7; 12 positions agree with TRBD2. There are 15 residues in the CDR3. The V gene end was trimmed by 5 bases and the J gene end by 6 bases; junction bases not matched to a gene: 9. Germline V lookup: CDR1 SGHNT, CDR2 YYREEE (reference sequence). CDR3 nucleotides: TGTGCCAGCAGTTACCTAGCGGGGGGGAGCAGCGAGCAGTACTTC. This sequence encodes CASSYLAGGSSEQYF.

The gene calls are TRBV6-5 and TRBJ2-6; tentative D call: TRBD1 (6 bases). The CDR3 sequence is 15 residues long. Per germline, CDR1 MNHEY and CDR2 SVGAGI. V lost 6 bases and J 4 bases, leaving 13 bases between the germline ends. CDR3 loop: CASSNQGFGANVLTF. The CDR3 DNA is TGTGCCAGCAGCAACCAGGGGTTCGGGGCCAACGTCCTGACTTTC.

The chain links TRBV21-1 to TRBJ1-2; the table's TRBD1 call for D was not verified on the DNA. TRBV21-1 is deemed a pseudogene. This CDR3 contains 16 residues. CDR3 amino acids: CASSKKGQGKGNRYTF. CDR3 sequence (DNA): TGTGCCAGCAGCAAGAAAGGGCAGGGAAAAGGGAATCGCTACACCTTC.

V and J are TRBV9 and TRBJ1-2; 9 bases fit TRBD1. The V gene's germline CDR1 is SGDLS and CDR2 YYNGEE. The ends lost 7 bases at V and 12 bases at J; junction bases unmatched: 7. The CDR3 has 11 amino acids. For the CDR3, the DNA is TGTGCCAGCGGAGGACAGGGGCGGAACACCTTC. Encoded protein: CASGGQGRNTF. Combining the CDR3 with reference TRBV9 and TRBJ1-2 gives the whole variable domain DSGVTQTPKHLITATGQRVTLRCSPRSGDLSVYWYQQSLDQGLQFLIQYYNGEERAKGNILERFSAQQFPDLHSELNLSSLELGDSALYFCASGGQGRNTFGSGTRLTVV.

DNA for the CDR3: TGTGCCAGCAGCTTTCCGACAGTCATGAACACTGAAGCTTTCTTT. Translating gives CASSFPTVMNTEAFF. This rearrangement joins TRBV13 to TRBJ1-1, with a possible D match to TRBD1 (5 bases). Germline CDR1 reads PRHDT; CDR2 reads FYEKMQ (reference sequence). The CDR3 runs 15 residues. The V end lost 3 bases, the J end lost 0 bases, and 11 bases lay between the germline ends. The full variable domain, with the rest looked up from reference TRBV13 and TRBJ1-1, is AAGVIQSPRHLIKEKRETATLKCYPIPRHDTVYWYQQGPGQDPQFLISFYEKMQSDKGSIPDRFSAQQFSDYHSELNMSSLELGDSALYFCASSFPTVMNTEAFFGQGTRLTVV.

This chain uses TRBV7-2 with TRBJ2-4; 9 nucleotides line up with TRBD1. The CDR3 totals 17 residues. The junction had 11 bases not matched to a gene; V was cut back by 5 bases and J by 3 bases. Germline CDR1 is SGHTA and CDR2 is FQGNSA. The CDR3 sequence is CASSPTGTGILKNIQYF. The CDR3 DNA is TGTGCCAGCAGCCCTACCGGGACAGGGATCCTCAAAAACATTCAGTACTTC.

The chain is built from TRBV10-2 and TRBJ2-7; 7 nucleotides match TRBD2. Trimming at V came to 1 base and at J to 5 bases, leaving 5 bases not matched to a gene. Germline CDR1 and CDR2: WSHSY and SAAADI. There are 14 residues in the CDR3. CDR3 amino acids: CASSELSAGDEQYF. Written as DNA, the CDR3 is TGCGCCAGCAGTGAGTTGTCCGCGGGGGACGAGCAGTACTTC.

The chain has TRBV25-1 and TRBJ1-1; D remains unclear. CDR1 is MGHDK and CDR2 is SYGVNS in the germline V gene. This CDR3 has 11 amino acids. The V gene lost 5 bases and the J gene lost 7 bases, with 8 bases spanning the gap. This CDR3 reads CASSPGSEAFF. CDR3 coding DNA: TGTGCCAGCAGTCCCGGTAGTGAAGCTTTCTTT.

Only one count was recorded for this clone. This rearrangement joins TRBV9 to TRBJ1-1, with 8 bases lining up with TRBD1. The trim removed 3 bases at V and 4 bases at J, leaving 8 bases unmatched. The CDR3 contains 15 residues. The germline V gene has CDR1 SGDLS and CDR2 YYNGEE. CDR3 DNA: TGTGCCAGCAGCGGGGCCCAGGGGGCTGGCACTGAAGCTTTCTTT. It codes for CASSGAQGAGTEAFF. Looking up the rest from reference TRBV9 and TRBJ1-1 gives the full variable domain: DSGVTQTPKHLITATGQRVTLRCSPRSGDLSVYWYQQSLDQGLQFLIQYYNGEERAKGNILERFSAQQFPDLHSELNLSSLELGDSALYFCASSGAQGAGTEAFFGQGTRLTVV.

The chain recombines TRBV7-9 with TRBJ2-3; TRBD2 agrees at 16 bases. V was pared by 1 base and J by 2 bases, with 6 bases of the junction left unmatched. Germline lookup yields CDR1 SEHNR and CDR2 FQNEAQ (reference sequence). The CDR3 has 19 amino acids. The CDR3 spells CASSLDPGLAGGLTDTQYF. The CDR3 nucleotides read TGTGCCAGCAGCTTAGACCCGGGACTAGCGGGGGGGCTCACAGATACGCAGTATTTT.

DNA for the CDR3: TGTGCCAGCAGCTTAGAACCGGGACTACTGGAGGCTAATGAAAAACTGTTTTTT. Amino acids: CASSLEPGLLEANEKLFF. V is TRBV5-5 and J is TRBJ1-4, with a possible D match to TRBD1 (5 bases). Germline CDR1 SGHKS, CDR2 YYEKEE (reference sequence). The V and J ends lost 2 bases and 3 bases respectively, with 20 bases between them. The CDR3 spans 18 residues.

The DNA of the CDR3 is TGTGCCAGCTCACCCGGGACAGAGCCGCGGAATGAGCAGTTCTTC. Translating gives CASSPGTEPRNEQFF. This chain uses TRBV18 with TRBJ2-1; 7 bases are shared with TRBD1. V lost 3 bases to trimming and J lost 7 bases; unmatched junction nucleotides: 9. CDR3 length: 15 residues. CDR1 KGHSH and CDR2 LQKENI come from the germline V gene.

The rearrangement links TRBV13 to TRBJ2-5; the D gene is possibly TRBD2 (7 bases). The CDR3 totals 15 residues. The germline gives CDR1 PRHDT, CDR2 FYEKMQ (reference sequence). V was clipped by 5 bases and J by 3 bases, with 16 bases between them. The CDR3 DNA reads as TGTGCCAGCAGCCGGGGGGCTAGCGTAGAAGAGACCCAGTACTTC. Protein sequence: CASSRGASVEETQYF. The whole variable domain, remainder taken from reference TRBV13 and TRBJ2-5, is AAGVIQSPRHLIKEKRETATLKCYPIPRHDTVYWYQQGPGQDPQFLISFYEKMQSDKGSIPDRFSAQQFSDYHSELNMSSLELGDSALYFCASSRGASVEETQYFGPGTRLLVL.

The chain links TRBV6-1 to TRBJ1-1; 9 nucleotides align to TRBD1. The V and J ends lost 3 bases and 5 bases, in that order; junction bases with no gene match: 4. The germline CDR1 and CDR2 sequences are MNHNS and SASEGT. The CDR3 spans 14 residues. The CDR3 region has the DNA TGTGCCAGCAGTGAGGGACAGGGAGGAACTGAAGCTTTCTTT. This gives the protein CASSEGQGGTEAFF.

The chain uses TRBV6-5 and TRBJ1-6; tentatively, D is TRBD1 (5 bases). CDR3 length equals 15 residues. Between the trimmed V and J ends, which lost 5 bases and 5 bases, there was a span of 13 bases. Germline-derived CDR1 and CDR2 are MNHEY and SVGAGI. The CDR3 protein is CASSHQGNHNSPLHF. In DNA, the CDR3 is TGTGCCAGCAGTCACCAGGGCAATCATAATTCACCCCTCCACTTT.

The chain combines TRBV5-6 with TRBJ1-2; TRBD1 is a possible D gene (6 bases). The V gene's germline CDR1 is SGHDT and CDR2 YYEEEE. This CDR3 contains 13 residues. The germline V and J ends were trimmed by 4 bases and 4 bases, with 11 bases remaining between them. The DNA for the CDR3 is TGTGCCAGCAGCGAGGGGGTAACCTATGGCTACACCTTC. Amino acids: CASSEGVTYGYTF. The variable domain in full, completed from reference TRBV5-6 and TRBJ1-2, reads DAGVTQSPTHLIKTRGQQVTLRCSPKSGHDTVSWYQQALGQGPQFIFQYYEEEERQRGNFPDRFSGHQFPNYSSELNVNALLLGDSALYLCASSEGVTYGYTFGSGTRLTVV.

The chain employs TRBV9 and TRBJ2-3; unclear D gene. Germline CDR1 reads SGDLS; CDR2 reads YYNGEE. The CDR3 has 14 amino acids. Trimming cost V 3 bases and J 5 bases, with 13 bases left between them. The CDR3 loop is CASSGGLTRDTQYF. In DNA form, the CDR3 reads TGTGCCAGCAGCGGCGGCCTGACGCGAGATACGCAGTATTTT.

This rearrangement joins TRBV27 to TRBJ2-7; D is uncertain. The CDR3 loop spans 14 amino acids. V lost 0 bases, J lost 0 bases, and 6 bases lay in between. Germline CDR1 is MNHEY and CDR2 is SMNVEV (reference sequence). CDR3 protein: CASSLSASSYEQYF. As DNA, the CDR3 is TGTGCCAGCAGTTTATCGGCAAGCTCCTACGAGCAGTACTTC.

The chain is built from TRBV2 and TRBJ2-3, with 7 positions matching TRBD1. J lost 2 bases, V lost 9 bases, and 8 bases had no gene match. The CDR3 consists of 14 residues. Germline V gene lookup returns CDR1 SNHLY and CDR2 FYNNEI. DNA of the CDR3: TGTGCCAGTCCCCCGACAGGGCCCACAGATACGCAGTATTTT. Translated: CASPPTGPTDTQYF.

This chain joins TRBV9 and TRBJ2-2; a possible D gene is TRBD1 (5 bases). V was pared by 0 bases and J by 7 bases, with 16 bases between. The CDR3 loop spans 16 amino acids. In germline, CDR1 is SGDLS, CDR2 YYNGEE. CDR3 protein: CASSVGGRPLGGELFF. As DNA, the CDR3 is TGTGCCAGCAGCGTAGGGGGCAGGCCCTTGGGCGGGGAGCTGTTTTTT.

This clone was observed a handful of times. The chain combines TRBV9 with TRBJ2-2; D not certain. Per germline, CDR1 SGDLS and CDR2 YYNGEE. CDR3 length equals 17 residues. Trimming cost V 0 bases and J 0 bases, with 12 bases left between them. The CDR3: CASSVAYKVANTGELFF. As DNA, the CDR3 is TGTGCCAGCAGCGTAGCCTATAAAGTAGCGAACACCGGGGAGCTGTTTTTT.

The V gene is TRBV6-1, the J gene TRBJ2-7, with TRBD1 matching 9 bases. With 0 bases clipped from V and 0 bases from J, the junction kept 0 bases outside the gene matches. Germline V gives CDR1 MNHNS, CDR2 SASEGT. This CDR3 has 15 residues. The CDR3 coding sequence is TGTGCCAGCAGTGAAGCGACAGGGGGCTCCTACGAGCAGTACTTC. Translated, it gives CASSEATGGSYEQYF.

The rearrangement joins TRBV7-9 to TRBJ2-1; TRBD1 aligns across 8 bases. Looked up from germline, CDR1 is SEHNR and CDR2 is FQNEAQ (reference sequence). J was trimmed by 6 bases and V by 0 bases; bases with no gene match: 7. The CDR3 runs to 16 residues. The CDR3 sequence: CASSLALGQGLNEQFF. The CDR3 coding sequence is TGTGCCAGCAGCTTAGCGCTAGGACAGGGTCTCAATGAGCAGTTCTTC.

The CDR3 nucleotides read TGTGCCAGCAGCTTGAGAGGGAAGGGGGATGATGAGCAGTTCTTC. This sequence encodes CASSLRGKGDDEQFF. This chain connects TRBV5-4 to TRBJ2-1; maybe TRBD1 (6 bases). Germline loops: CDR1 SGHNT, CDR2 YYREEE (reference sequence). The CDR3 totals 15 residues. Trimming left V 1 base short and J 8 bases short, with 16 bases between.

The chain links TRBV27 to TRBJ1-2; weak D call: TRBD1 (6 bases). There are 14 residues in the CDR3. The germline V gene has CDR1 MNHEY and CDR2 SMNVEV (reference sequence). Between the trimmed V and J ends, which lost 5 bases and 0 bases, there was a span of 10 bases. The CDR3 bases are TGTGCCAGCAGTCCTAGGACAGCTAACTATGGCTACACCTTC. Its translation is CASSPRTANYGYTF.